A single sample gave rise to the 23 T cell receptor beta chains below, sequenced in a study of monozygotic twins with inflammatory bowel disease. TCRdb re-called the 5' RACE reads and gives one entry per CDR3 protein, without DNA. The sample data list around 410,000 distinct CDR3 sequences. The sequencing sample was made of blood. These receptors all come from a human donor with ulcerative colitis or Crohn's disease, or a healthy co-twin of an affected twin (not recorded which).

CDR3 residues: CSARVTLLASDDSYEQYF. The chain couples TRBV20-1 to TRBJ2-7; TCRdb returns TRBD2, unconfirmable since there is no DNA. The CDR3 consists of 18 residues. CDR1 is DFQATT, CDR2 SNEGSKA, per germline (reference sequence).

CDR3 amino acids: CASIEEGTGRLTEAFF. The chain links TRBV12-3 or TRBV12-4 to TRBJ1-1; there is no DNA to check the TCRdb D call of TRBD1. The CDR3 is 16 amino acids.

V is TRBV20-1 and J is TRBJ1-6. Germline V gene sequence: CDR1 DFQATT, CDR2 SNEGSKA (reference sequence). The CDR3 is 17 amino acids. The CDR3 spells CSARLILTLEGSSPLHF.

This sequence joins TRBV7-2 and TRBJ1-4; TCRdb returns TRBD1, unconfirmable since there is no DNA. CDR1 is SGHTA, CDR2 FQGNSA, per germline. CDR3 length: 15 residues. The CDR3 is CASSLGVQVSEKLFF.

This CDR3 is CATKGPPRTPGELFF. This chain joins TRBV6-1 and TRBJ2-2; TCRdb selects TRBD1, and the lack of DNA leaves this call unchecked. The germline gives CDR1 MNHNS, CDR2 SASEGT. The CDR3 length is 15 residues.

The chain recombines TRBV29-1 with TRBJ1-6; TCRdb's assignment of TRBD1 cannot be checked, as there is no DNA. The CDR3 length is 15 residues. Looked up from germline, CDR1 is SQVTM and CDR2 is ANQGSEA. CDR3 loop: CSVSEGGKKGSPLHF.

CDR3 sequence: CASSLQGPTNPTDTQYF. The genes are TRBV27 and TRBJ2-3; TCRdb's D call, TRBD2, is unchecked because there is no DNA. Germline CDR1 and CDR2: MNHEY and SMNVEV (reference sequence). The CDR3 is 17 amino acids.

The chain links TRBV5-1 to TRBJ1-1. Germline V gene lookup returns CDR1 SGHRS and CDR2 YFSETQ. The CDR3 contains 14 residues. Here the CDR3 reads CASSLDGANTEAFF.

The chain links TRBV20-1 to TRBJ2-4; the TRBD1 assignment by TCRdb is unverifiable without DNA. From germline, CDR1 is DFQATT and CDR2 SNEGSKA (reference sequence). This CDR3 contains 15 residues. The CDR3 loop reads CSAADRGLAKNIQYF.

This sequence joins TRBV4-1 and TRBJ1-3; the TRBD1 assignment by TCRdb is unverifiable without DNA. Germline lookup yields CDR1 MGHRA and CDR2 YSYEKL. The CDR3 runs to 15 residues. This CDR3 is CASSSGQGQGNTIYF.

V usage is TRBV20-1 and J usage is TRBJ2-1. The length of the CDR3 is 15 residues. Germline values: CDR1 DFQATT, CDR2 SNEGSKA (reference sequence). CDR3 region: CSARSLRLLYDEQFF.

This chain uses TRBV6-5 with TRBJ1-2; TCRdb outputs TRBD1, but without DNA this stays unchecked. Germline CDR1 MNHEY, CDR2 SVGAGI. The CDR3 is 13 amino acids. The CDR3 loop is CASSRGQKYGYTF.

The J gene is TRBJ2-7, the V gene TRBV6-5; TCRdb lists TRBD2, though no DNA is available to test this call. The CDR3 is made up of 16 amino acids. Germline-derived CDR1 and CDR2 are MNHEY and SVGAGI. The CDR3 reads CASSSGTSGSWIEQYF.

The chain uses TRBV7-9 and TRBJ1-2; the D gene TCRdb calls, TRBD1, cannot be checked with no DNA. Germline lookup yields CDR1 SEHNR and CDR2 FQNEAQ (reference sequence). The CDR3 is made up of 15 amino acids. The CDR3 region is CASSDTGTSNYGYTF.

The rearrangement uses TRBV7-9 and TRBJ1-1. The germline CDR1 and CDR2 sequences are SEHNR and FQNEAQ (reference sequence). The CDR3 spans 13 residues. The CDR3 region is CASSPVGNTEAFF.

The chain carries TRBV4-1 and TRBJ2-7; absent DNA, TCRdb's TRBD2 call cannot be checked. The CDR3 loop spans 14 amino acids. Germline assignment: CDR1 MGHRA and CDR2 YSYEKL. The CDR3 loop reads CASSRLARDDEQYF.

The V call is TRBV20-1, the J call TRBJ1-2; no DNA is available, so the TRBD1 call from TCRdb remains unchecked. Per germline, CDR1 DFQATT and CDR2 SNEGSKA (reference sequence). This CDR3 spans 14 amino acids. CDR3 residues: CSARDPTYRAGYTF.

The chain employs TRBV7-2 and TRBJ1-3. The CDR3 is made up of 16 amino acids. Germline values: CDR1 SGHTA, CDR2 FQGNSA. CDR3 sequence: CASSRRGGWSGNTIYF.

The chain has TRBV3-1 and TRBJ1-1. Germline CDR1 reads LGHDT; CDR2 reads YNNKEL (reference sequence). There are 13 residues in the CDR3. CDR3 sequence: CASSQRLVTEAFF.

V and J are TRBV15 and TRBJ1-4; TCRdb designates TRBD1, a call that cannot be tested without DNA. The CDR3 contains 20 residues. Germline loops: CDR1 LNHNV, CDR2 YYDKDF (reference sequence). This CDR3 reads CATSRDLGGIGLATNEKLFF.

The chain couples TRBV5-1 to TRBJ2-1. This CDR3 region has 13 residues. CDR1 is SGHRS, CDR2 YFSETQ, per germline. The CDR3 region is CASSLSVQGEQFF.

The CDR3 sequence: CASSPGVGLVTDTQYF. The gene calls are TRBV7-9 and TRBJ2-3; TCRdb selects TRBD2, and the lack of DNA leaves this call unchecked. Germline V CDR1 and CDR2: SEHNR, FQNEAQ (reference sequence). The CDR3 is made up of 16 amino acids.

The rearrangement joins TRBV10-3 to TRBJ2-2; the D call of TRBD2 rests on TCRdb alone, since no DNA is present to check it. The CDR3 runs to 13 residues. Per germline, CDR1 ENHRY and CDR2 SYGVKD. Here the CDR3 reads CAISTGGTGELFF.